The 8 T cell receptor beta chains below all came from one sample that was sequenced in a study of blood T cell repertoires in COVID-19 (dated by TCRdb to 2020 to 2021). Library preparation was by the immunoSEQ multiplex PCR assay. Sourced from immuneACCESS, this table was stored by TCRdb with only in-frame sequences that have V and J called. A share of the clones is absent; for the studies checked, an unresolved V gene accounts for under half, and the remainder has no known explanation. The sample table shows some 250,000 clones, and 70% to 90% are seen once. 5.5% to 6.5% of the sample belongs to the ten largest clones. The sample was peripheral blood. Every receptor here comes from a man between 60 and 75 years old with acute or convalescent COVID-19.

The chain links TRBV9 to TRBJ2-2; 11 positions match TRBD1. The junction had 4 bases not matched to a gene; V was cut back by 0 bases and J by 0 bases. This CDR3 region has 18 residues. Germline CDR1 reads SGDLS; CDR2 reads YYNGEE. This CDR3 is CASSVAGTGGPNTGELFF. DNA for the CDR3: TGTGCCAGCAGCGTAGCTGGGACAGGGGGACCGAACACCGGGGAGCTGTTTTTT. Together with reference TRBV9 and TRBJ2-2, the CDR3 gives the full variable domain: DSGVTQTPKHLITATGQRVTLRCSPRSGDLSVYWYQQSLDQGLQFLIQYYNGEERAKGNILERFSAQQFPDLHSELNLSSLELGDSALYFCASSVAGTGGPNTGELFFGEGSRLTVL.

The chain recombines TRBV4-3 with TRBJ2-7; 10 bases align to TRBD2. V trimming: 1 base; J trimming: 4 bases; junction bases outside the gene matches: 7. In germline, CDR1 is LGHNA, CDR2 YSLEER. CDR3 length: 16 amino acids. CDR3 in amino acids: CASSQGSSGSYYEQYF. The CDR3 bases are TGCGCCAGCAGCCAAGGATCTAGCGGGAGTTATTACGAGCAGTACTTC.

The chain links TRBV7-8 to TRBJ2-7; 12 positions match TRBD1. The CDR3 runs to 14 residues. V shed 1 base, J shed 11 bases, and the junction held 6 bases outside the gene matches. The germline CDR1 and CDR2 sequences are SGHVS and FQNEAQ. The CDR3 spells CASSLDLGTGGEYF. The DNA of the CDR3 is TGTGCCAGCAGCTTAGATTTGGGGACAGGGGGCGAGTACTTC.

This rearrangement joins TRBV3-1 (or the pseudogene TRBV3-2) to TRBJ2-1; a weak D match, TRBD1 (6 bases). Between the trimmed V and J ends, which lost 4 bases and 4 bases, there was a span of 17 bases. Per the germline V gene, CDR1 is LGHDT and CDR2 is YNNKEL (reference sequence). The CDR3 has 16 amino acids. This CDR3 is CASSPLGQLGYNEQFF. DNA for the CDR3: TGTGCCAGCAGCCCACTTGGACAGCTAGGGTACAATGAGCAGTTCTTC.

This chain links TRBV27 with TRBJ2-6; D unclear. The CDR3 spans 15 residues. V lost 4 bases to trimming and J lost 0 bases, with 7 bases between them. Germline V gene lookup returns CDR1 MNHEY and CDR2 SMNVEV (reference sequence). The CDR3 is CASSYYSSGANVLTF. As DNA, the CDR3 is TGTGCCAGCAGTTATTATAGCTCTGGGGCCAACGTCCTGACTTTC.

The V and J genes are TRBV11-2 and TRBJ2-2; 10 bases are shared with TRBD2. The CDR3 has 15 residues. The J segment lost 4 bases and the V segment lost 3 bases, leaving 2 bases of the junction unmatched. Germline V gene lookup returns CDR1 SGHAT and CDR2 FQNNGV. The chain's CDR3 is CASSFTSGITGELFF. The CDR3 nucleotides are TGTGCCAGCAGCTTTACTAGCGGGATCACCGGGGAGCTGTTTTTT.

V gene TRBV6-1 combines with J gene TRBJ2-1; D may be TRBD2 (5 bases). This CDR3 comprises 13 residues. Per germline, CDR1 MNHNS and CDR2 SASEGT. Trimming cost V 2 bases and J 10 bases, with 12 bases left between them. For the CDR3, the DNA is TGTGCCAGCAGTGAATATGAGGGCAGGGAGCAGTTCTTC. This translates into CASSEYEGREQFF.

The V and J genes are TRBV24-1 and TRBJ2-5; weak D call: TRBD1 (6 bases). The V end was cut by 9 bases, the J end by 1 base, with 8 bases between. CDR1 KGHDR and CDR2 SFDVKD come from the germline V gene. The length of the CDR3 is 12 residues. This CDR3 reads CATAGVQETQYF. The DNA of the CDR3 is TGTGCCACCGCAGGGGTCCAAGAGACCCAGTACTTC.